The subject of this entry is one T cell receptor (beta chain). As handled by the study authors: The assay estimated nucleated cells by amplifying reference gene primers. The protocol was immunoSEQ multiplex PCR, while the TCRdb copy is restricted to in-frame clones and leaves out a portion. The DNA gave D and trimming, while V, J and clone size come from that table. The table records roughly 97,000 clones, about four fifths of them present only once. V dropped 0 bases and J dropped 4; count of bases not matched to a gene: 3. In germline, CDR1 is SGHNT, CDR2 YYREEE (reference sequence). The CDR3 spans 16 residues. The data originate from a study of blood T cell repertoires in COVID-19. For the study at large: Samples representing acute and convalescent COVID-19 were sourced from the United States, Italy and Spain. T cells, B-cell-depleted T cells, or PBMCs provided the cDNA or gDNA that served as material.

This TCR was recovered from a woman aged 80 or over with active or convalescent COVID-19. The material sequenced was peripheral blood. The chain uses TRBV5-4 and TRBJ2-2; 10 bases match TRBD2. The CDR3 region is CASSLGASGSTGELFF. The CDR3 DNA reads as TGTGCCAGCAGCTTGGGGGCTAGCGGGAGCACCGGGGAGCTGTTTTTT.